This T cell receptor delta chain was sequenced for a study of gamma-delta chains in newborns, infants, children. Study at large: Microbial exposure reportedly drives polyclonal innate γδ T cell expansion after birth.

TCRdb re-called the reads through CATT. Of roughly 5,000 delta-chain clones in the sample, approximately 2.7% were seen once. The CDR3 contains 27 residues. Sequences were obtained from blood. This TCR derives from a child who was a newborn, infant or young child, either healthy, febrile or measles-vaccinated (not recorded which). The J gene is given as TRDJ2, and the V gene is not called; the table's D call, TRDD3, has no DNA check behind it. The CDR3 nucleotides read TGTGCTCTTGGGGAACTATCGCATCCTTCCGTAGCCCCCCATTACTGGGGGATACTCCCTTTGACAGCACAACTCTTCTTT. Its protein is CALGELSHPSVAPHYWGILPLTAQLFF.